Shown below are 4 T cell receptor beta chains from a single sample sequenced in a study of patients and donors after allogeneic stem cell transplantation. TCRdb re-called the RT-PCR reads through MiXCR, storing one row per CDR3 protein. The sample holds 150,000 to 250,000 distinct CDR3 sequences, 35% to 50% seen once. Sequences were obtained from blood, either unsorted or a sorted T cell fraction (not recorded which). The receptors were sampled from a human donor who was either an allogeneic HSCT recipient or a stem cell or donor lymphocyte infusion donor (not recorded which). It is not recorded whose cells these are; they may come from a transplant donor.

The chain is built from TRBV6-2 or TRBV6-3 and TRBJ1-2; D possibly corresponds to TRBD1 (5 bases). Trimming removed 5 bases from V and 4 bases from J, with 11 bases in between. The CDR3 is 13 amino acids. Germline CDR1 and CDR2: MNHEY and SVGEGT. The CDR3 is CASSSPGPYGYTF. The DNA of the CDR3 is TGTGCCAGCAGTAGTCCAGGGCCCTATGGCTACACCTTC.

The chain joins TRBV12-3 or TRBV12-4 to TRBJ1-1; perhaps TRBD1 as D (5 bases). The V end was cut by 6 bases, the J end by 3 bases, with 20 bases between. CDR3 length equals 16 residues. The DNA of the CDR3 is TGTGCCAGCAGCCGCTCAGGGAATTGGGGCTACACTGAAGCTTTCTTT. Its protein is CASSRSGNWGYTEAFF.

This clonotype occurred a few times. CDR3 nucleotide sequence: TGTGCCAGCAGCCCGGAGGGACAGGGAATGAGGGAAAAACTGTTTTTT. It is translated as CASSPEGQGMREKLFF. The chain joins TRBV9 to TRBJ1-4; 9 bases are a match to TRBD1. The CDR3 contains 16 residues. J gave up 8 bases and V 4 bases, and 12 bases lay outside the gene matches. Germline V gene lookup returns CDR1 SGDLS and CDR2 YYNGEE.

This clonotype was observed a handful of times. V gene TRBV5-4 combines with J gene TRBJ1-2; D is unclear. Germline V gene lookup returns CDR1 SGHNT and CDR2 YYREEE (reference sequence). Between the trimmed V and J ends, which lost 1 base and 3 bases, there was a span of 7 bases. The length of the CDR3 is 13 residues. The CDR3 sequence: CASSLMGDYGYTF. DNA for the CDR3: TGTGCCAGCAGCTTGATGGGCGACTATGGCTACACCTTC.